This T cell receptor (beta chain) was profiled in a study of shared T cell receptors in the human thymus. Sequenced by immunoSEQ multiplex PCR; TCRdb stores in-frame clones only, minus some. The data show around 340,000 clones, approximately 95% seen once. The length of the CDR3 is 17 residues. The V and J ends lost 5 bases and 3 bases respectively, with 20 bases between them. Germline V lookup: CDR1 SEHNR, CDR2 FQNEAQ (reference sequence). Material: thymocytes. This chain joins TRBV7-9 and TRBJ2-1, with D unclear. The source is a human donor. CDR3 sequence reads: CASSKDPSALFYNEQFF. CDR3 in DNA: TGTGCCAGCAGCAAAGACCCAAGCGCCCTATTCTACAATGAGCAGTTCTTC. Full variable domain (outside the CDR3, taken from reference TRBV7-9 and TRBJ2-1): DTGVSQNPRHKITKRGQNVTFRCDPISEHNRLYWYRQTLGQGPEFLTYFQNEAQLEKSRLLSDRFSAERPKGSFSTLEIQRTEQGDSAMYLCASSKDPSALFYNEQFFGPGTRLTVL.